The 21 T cell receptor beta chains below were found in one sample sequenced in a study of CD8+ T cells in alopecia areata. The treatment here: oral pan-JAK inhibitor, 5-10 mg twice daily. Isolated RNA was reverse transcribed into cDNA used as the sequencing template. Profiling relied on immunoSEQ multiplex PCR, and the TCRdb table lists in-frame clones only, not all of them. The sample holds hundreds of thousands of clones, more than 30% seen once. The material sequenced was CD4+ T cells sorted from blood, taken around week 34, from a patient treated with tofacitinib. The source of these receptors is a human donor with alopecia areata.

This clone came up a few times. Other nucleotide sequences from this sample produce the same CDR3. The chain has TRBV5-1 and TRBJ2-1, with no clear D. Germline V gene data show CDR1 as SGHRS and CDR2 as YFSETQ. Trimming stripped 0 bases from V and 0 bases from J, with 10 bases between. The length of the CDR3 is 16 residues. Here the CDR3 DNA reads TGCGCCAGCAGCTTGGCGGGCGGTAACTCCTACAATGAGCAGTTCTTC. Amino acid sequence: CASSLAGGNSYNEQFF.

Written as DNA, the CDR3 is TGTGCCAGCAGCGATAGACACCAGAACACTGAAGCTTTCTTT. Its protein is CASSDRHQNTEAFF. This sequence joins TRBV9 and TRBJ1-1; D unresolved. V lost 3 bases and J 1 base, leaving 10 bases between the germline ends. This CDR3 is built from 14 residues. The germline gives CDR1 SGDLS, CDR2 YYNGEE. Drawing the rest from reference TRBV9 and TRBJ1-1, the complete variable domain is DSGVTQTPKHLITATGQRVTLRCSPRSGDLSVYWYQQSLDQGLQFLIQYYNGEERAKGNILERFSAQQFPDLHSELNLSSLELGDSALYFCASSDRHQNTEAFFGQGTRLTVV.

The chain recombines TRBV5-1 with TRBJ1-1; 9 nucleotides align to TRBD1. Germline CDR1 SGHRS, CDR2 YFSETQ. The CDR3 is made up of 15 amino acids. V gave up 2 bases and J gave up 3 bases; unmatched junction bases: 5. The CDR3 DNA reads as TGCGCCAGCAGCTTTGGGGACAGGGAGGACACTGAAGCTTTCTTT. It yields the protein CASSFGDREDTEAFF.

Comments on this clone: Additional DNA sequences in this sample encode the identical CDR3. The chain has TRBV30 and TRBJ1-5; D might be TRBD1 (5 bases). Germline values: CDR1 GTSNPN, CDR2 SVGIG (reference sequence). This CDR3 region has 13 residues. Trimming removed 1 base from V and 1 base from J, with 5 bases in between. The CDR3 loop is CAWSGGSNQPQHF. The CDR3 bases are TGTGCCTGGAGTGGGGGGAGCAATCAGCCCCAGCATTTT. Drawing the rest from reference TRBV30 and TRBJ1-5, the complete variable domain is SQTIHQWPATLVQPVGSPLSLECTVEGTSNPNLYWYRQAAGRGLQLLFYSVGIGQISSEVPQNLSASRPQDRQFILSSKKLLLSDSGFYLCAWSGGSNQPQHFGDGTRLSIL.

This chain connects TRBV30 to TRBJ1-2; maybe TRBD1 (5 bases). The germline V and J ends were trimmed by 1 base and 3 bases, with 12 bases remaining between them. Per germline, CDR1 GTSNPN and CDR2 SVGIG (reference sequence). The CDR3 extends over 14 amino acids. The DNA for the CDR3 is TGTGCCTGGAGTGGTAAAGGGGCAGACTATGGCTACACCTTC. Translating it yields CAWSGKGADYGYTF.

The rearrangement uses TRBV5-6 and TRBJ1-5, with D uncertain. CDR1 is SGHDT and CDR2 is YYEEEE in the germline V gene. The V gene lost 5 bases and the J gene lost 2 bases, with 11 bases spanning the gap. The CDR3 consists of 14 residues. This chain's CDR3 is CASRSRVGNQPQHF. CDR3 nucleotide sequence: TGTGCCAGCAGATCTCGGGTAGGCAATCAGCCCCAGCATTTT.

V is TRBV29-1 and J is TRBJ2-1; 9 bases map to TRBD1. Germline V gene sequence: CDR1 SQVTM, CDR2 ANQGSEA. The CDR3 is 14 amino acids. After removal of 6 bases from V and 4 bases from J, the junction contained 7 bases not matched to a gene. CDR3 region: CSVSGTGNYNEQFF. Written as DNA, the CDR3 is TGCAGCGTAAGTGGGACAGGGAATTACAATGAGCAGTTCTTC.

This clone has only a few counts. The gene calls are TRBV7-3 and TRBJ2-2; unclear D gene. CDR1 is SGHTA and CDR2 is FQGTGA in the germline V gene. The V end lost 6 bases, the J end lost 5 bases, and 10 bases lay between the germline ends. The CDR3 has 13 amino acids. The CDR3 protein is CASRASMTGELFF. The DNA for the CDR3 is TGTGCCAGCAGGGCAAGCATGACCGGGGAGCTGTTTTTT.

V is TRBV27 and J is TRBJ2-2; TRBD1 is a possible D gene (5 bases). This CDR3 is 15 amino acids long. V was pared by 4 bases and J by 7 bases, with 16 bases between. Germline CDR1 and CDR2: MNHEY and SMNVEV (reference sequence). This chain's CDR3 is CASSSRQMLGGELFF. The CDR3 nucleotides are TGTGCCAGCAGTTCTCGACAGATGCTGGGCGGGGAGCTGTTTTTT.

V is TRBV13 and J is TRBJ1-2; unclear D gene. Germline loops: CDR1 PRHDT, CDR2 FYEKMQ (reference sequence). V shed 8 bases and J shed 1 base, with 5 bases lying between them. CDR3 size: 11 residues. The CDR3 region is CASGVNYGYTF. For the CDR3, the DNA is TGTGCCAGCGGCGTTAACTATGGCTACACCTTC.

The sample holds a few counts of this clone. This chain joins TRBV4-1 and TRBJ1-2, with 8 nucleotides matching TRBD1. V shed 0 bases and J 4 bases; nucleotides not matched to a gene: 4. The CDR3 extends over 15 amino acids. In germline, CDR1 is MGHRA, CDR2 YSYEKL. This CDR3 is CASSQDQGQGYGYTF. The CDR3 DNA is TGCGCCAGCAGCCAAGATCAAGGACAGGGCTATGGCTACACCTTC.

V is TRBV6-6 and J is TRBJ1-1, with TRBD1 matching over 7 bases. The germline CDR1 and CDR2 sequences are MNHNY and SVGAGI (reference sequence). The CDR3 extends over 15 amino acids. The V segment lost 8 bases and the J segment 1 base; nucleotides outside the gene matches: 10. CDR3 in amino acids: CASSDAGQRNTEAFF. The CDR3 DNA sequence: TGTGCCAGCTCTGACGCGGGACAGCGGAACACTGAAGCTTTCTTT.

This rearrangement joins TRBV6-1 to TRBJ1-1; D unclear. Germline V lookup: CDR1 MNHNS, CDR2 SASEGT. Trimming removed 6 bases from V and 11 bases from J, with 10 bases in between. The CDR3 is made up of 10 amino acids. The CDR3 DNA sequence: TGTGCCAGCAGGCGGAAAGGGGCTTTCTTT. Translating gives CASRRKGAFF.

This chain joins TRBV2 and TRBJ2-1; 7 nucleotides agree with TRBD1. The CDR3 consists of 15 residues. The junction had 10 bases not matched to a gene; V was cut back by 7 bases and J by 4 bases. Germline values: CDR1 SNHLY, CDR2 FYNNEI. The CDR3 DNA sequence: TGTGCCAGCACTCGAACCGGGACAGTTTACAATGAGCAGTTCTTC. This sequence encodes CASTRTGTVYNEQFF.

This clone was recorded a few times. The chain has TRBV29-1 and TRBJ2-2; a possible D gene is TRBD2 (6 bases). The CDR3 is 14 amino acids. V was shortened by 5 bases and J by 7 bases, with 17 bases between the two germline ends. Germline CDR1 is SQVTM and CDR2 is ANQGSEA. The CDR3 sequence: CSVSGTQEGGELFF. CDR3 bases: TGCAGCGTTTCCGGGACCCAGGAGGGCGGGGAGCTGTTTTTT.

The chain employs TRBV7-8 and TRBJ2-5; 7 nucleotides agree with TRBD2. The CDR3 runs to 16 residues. Germline-derived CDR1 and CDR2 are SGHVS and FQNEAQ. Trimming removed 2 bases from V and 4 bases from J; junction bases left unmatched: 10. CDR3 sequence: CASSLLTSSRSETQYF. The CDR3 DNA reads TGTGCCAGCAGCTTATTGACTAGCTCCCGTTCAGAGACCCAGTACTTC.

The chain couples TRBV6-5 to TRBJ2-1, with 10 bases that match TRBD2. V trimming: 9 bases; J trimming: 0 bases; junction bases outside the gene matches: 5. The CDR3 is made up of 15 amino acids. Germline V gives CDR1 MNHEY, CDR2 SVGAGI. The CDR3 reads CASTSGVSSYNEQFF. In DNA form, the CDR3 reads TGTGCCAGTACTAGCGGGGTAAGCTCCTACAATGAGCAGTTCTTC.

The CDR3 loop reads CASVRPPNTEAFF. CDR3 DNA: TGCGCCAGCGTCCGGCCACCGAACACTGAAGCTTTCTTT. The chain uses TRBV5-1 and TRBJ1-1, with unresolved D. V gave up 7 bases and J gave up 1 base, with 11 bases separating them. Germline-derived CDR1 and CDR2 are SGHRS and YFSETQ. The CDR3 extends over 13 amino acids.

V and J are TRBV6-4 and TRBJ2-1, with D perhaps given as TRBD1 or TRBD2 (5 bases each). The V end lost 4 bases, the J end lost 4 bases, and 14 bases lay between the germline ends. Germline CDR1 reads MRHNA; CDR2 reads SNTAGT. The CDR3 totals 15 residues. For the CDR3, the DNA is TGTGCCAGCAGTGCCTCAGCGGCAGGGTACAATGAGCAGTTCTTC. This gives the protein CASSASAAGYNEQFF.

In DNA form, the CDR3 reads TGCAGCGTTGAAGATCTATGGCAGGGGAGGCCCGGGGAGCTGTTTTTT. Translating gives CSVEDLWQGRPGELFF. V usage is TRBV29-1 and J usage is TRBJ2-2, with D perhaps TRBD1 or TRBD2 (6 bases each). Trimming pared 0 bases from V and 6 bases from J, leaving 17 bases between. The germline V gene encodes CDR1 SQVTM and CDR2 ANQGSEA. This CDR3 comprises 16 residues.

This sequence joins TRBV4-1 and TRBJ2-5; 9 nucleotides agree with TRBD2. This CDR3 spans 18 amino acids. Germline V gene sequence: CDR1 MGHRA, CDR2 YSYEKL. Trimming at V came to 1 base and at J to 1 base, leaving 10 bases not matched to a gene. The CDR3 protein is CASSQVGRSGRTQETQYF. DNA for the CDR3: TGCGCCAGCAGCCAAGTTGGGCGAAGCGGGAGGACCCAAGAGACCCAGTACTTC.